The subject of this entry is one T cell receptor (beta chain). Only in-frame clones appear in the TCRdb table, and some are missing; sequencing was by immunoSEQ multiplex PCR. This sample has hundreds of thousands of clones, with 70% to 90% found just once. The data were obtained in a study of blood T cell repertoires in COVID-19. CDR3 length equals 14 residues. Trimming shortened V by 2 bases and J by 8 bases, and 13 bases separated the two germline ends. From germline, CDR1 is KGHSH and CDR2 LQKENI. Cohorts were assigned according to the clinical history that participants reported. Recovered status in Cohort 3 required two negative PCRs, clearance, or symptom resolution.

The chain couples TRBV18 to TRBJ2-1; no definite D call. Sequences were obtained from PBMCs or T cells enriched from blood (not recorded which). The TCR comes from a woman in her 40s who had recovered from COVID-19. The CDR3 nucleotides are TGTGCCAGCTCACCAGGGCAGGTTATCGATGAGCAGTTCTTC. Protein product: CASSPGQVIDEQFF.